This section outlines one TCR beta chain sequence together with its context. Germline V lookup: CDR1 SNHLY, CDR2 FYNNEI. The CDR3 spans 14 residues. Losses at the gene ends were 7 bases for V and 4 bases for J; bases not matched to a gene: 7. The record originates from a study of blood T cell repertoires in COVID-19. Authors' methods: Quantification of nucleated cells was approximated via reference gene primer amplification. Clones were sequenced by immunoSEQ multiplex PCR, and TCRdb holds only the in-frame ones, with some missing. From that table come the V and J calls and clone size; the DNA was used to work out D and trimming. Among about 210,000 clones listed, about four fifths were seen once.

Input material: peripheral blood. The chain links TRBV2 to TRBJ2-1, with 7 bases fitting TRBD1. This sequence originates from a woman in her 50s with acute or convalescent COVID-19. In nucleotides, the CDR3 is TGTGCCAGCACCGGGACAGACTTGTACAATGAGCAGTTCTTC. It encodes CASTGTDLYNEQFF.